The present entry profiles one T cell receptor (beta chain) with its context. This record belongs to a study of low-dose radiotherapy and immunotherapy resistance in tumors. Study-wide context: Every 2 weeks, cohort 1 got 0.5 Gy, reaching 6.5 Gy to the planning target volume.

CDR3 size: 15 residues. The germline gives CDR1 SGHRS, CDR2 YFSETQ. V lost 4 bases, J lost 1 base, and 11 bases lay in between. Gene-specific TRAV and TRBV primers were used for first-strand cDNA, covering alpha and beta chains. The PCR that amplified TCRs ran for 15 to 25 cycles, relying on a constant-region primer and a V-primer adapter. TCRdb re-derived calls from the reads in MiXCR, one entry per CDR3 protein. The sample consists of around 10,000 distinct CDR3 sequences, more than 55% of them appearing once. The rearrangement uses TRBV5-1 and TRBJ2-2, with D uncertain. The clonotype comes from a human donor with advanced metastatic prostate, ovarian, gallbladder or colorectal cancer (not recorded which). This table probably holds off-target reads from a library built for another chain. CDR3 protein: CASSPTPLNTGELFF. CDR3 coding DNA: TGCGCCAGCAGCCCGACCCCACTGAACACCGGGGAGCTGTTTTTT.